These 29 T cell receptor beta chains share one sample of origin, sequenced in a study of T cells in Graves' hyperthyroidism and ophthalmopathy. The CDR3 regions of TCR beta were amplified from RNA transcripts. The HTBI primer set was used in a first-round RT-PCR of the TCR CDR3. Via MiXCR, TCRdb re-called the multiplex PCR reads, giving one row per CDR3 protein. The repertoire consists of roughly 350,000 distinct CDR3 sequences, with around 15% occurring once and the leading ten covering roughly 35%. The sample consisted of blood. These TCRs come from a woman aged 40 to 50 with Graves' ophthalmopathy.

This clonotype was detected ten times or more. The chain links TRBV24-1 to TRBJ2-5; possibly TRBD1 for D (5 bases). Germline CDR1 reads KGHDR; CDR2 reads SFDVKD. The CDR3 totals 15 residues. V lost 2 bases and J lost 1, with 10 bases in between. Here the CDR3 DNA reads TGTGCCACCAGTGATTCCAGACAGCGCCAAGAGACCCAGTACTTC. Amino acids: CATSDSRQRQETQYF.

This clonotype was detected only a few times. This chain connects TRBV20-1 to TRBJ1-2; D remains unclear. Germline values: CDR1 DFQATT, CDR2 SNEGSKA (reference sequence). Trimming shortened V by 6 bases and J by 7 bases, and 15 bases separated the two germline ends. CDR3 length: 12 residues. The CDR3 coding sequence is TGCAGTGCGGGCGGGTCCCGGAGTGGCTACACCTTC. Its translation is CSAGGSRSGYTF.

This clonotype has a count of ten or more. The V call is TRBV28, the J call TRBJ2-1; D call uncertain. The ends were cut back, 6 bases at V and 9 bases at J, with 24 bases in the middle. The germline gives CDR1 MDHEN, CDR2 SYDVKM. The CDR3 covers 16 residues. The CDR3 sequence: CASSPQAQDVISEQFF. CDR3 coding DNA: TGTGCCAGCAGCCCTCAGGCCCAGGACGTAATTTCTGAGCAGTTCTTC.

The rearrangement uses TRBV19 and TRBJ1-2, with 8 bases fitting TRBD1. The germline gives CDR1 LNHDA, CDR2 SQIVND (reference sequence). Trimming cost V 10 bases and J 4 bases; bases outside gene matches: 8. The CDR3 has 13 residues. The CDR3 region has the DNA TGTGCCACTAATCGACAGGGGAGCTATGGCTACACCTTC. Translating gives CATNRQGSYGYTF.

V gene TRBV3-1 combines with J gene TRBJ1-4; no firm D call. The CDR3 is made up of 16 amino acids. The ends were cut back, 0 bases at V and 8 bases at J, with 16 bases in the middle. The V gene's germline CDR1 is LGHDT and CDR2 YNNKEL (reference sequence). Here the CDR3 reads CASSQDRLASWEKLFF. DNA of the CDR3: TGTGCCAGCAGCCAAGATCGCCTGGCAAGCTGGGAAAAACTGTTTTTT.

This sequence joins TRBV30 and TRBJ1-4; 8 bases are a match to TRBD1. The germline V gene encodes CDR1 GTSNPN and CDR2 SVGIG (reference sequence). With 1 base clipped from V and 0 bases from J, the junction kept 7 bases outside the gene matches. The CDR3 is made up of 17 amino acids. The CDR3 loop reads CAWSGGTGDATNEKLFF. CDR3 DNA: TGTGCCTGGAGTGGCGGGACAGGAGATGCAACTAATGAAAAACTGTTTTTT.

In its sample, this clonotype was seen many times. The CDR3 DNA follows: TGTGCCAGCAGATATTCGGGGATGCACTATGGCTACACCTTC. Protein: CASRYSGMHYGYTF. The chain joins TRBV6-1 to TRBJ1-2; D call uncertain. The germline V gene has CDR1 MNHNS and CDR2 SASEGT. Trimming took off 6 bases at V and 3 bases at J, with 14 bases between the two ends. CDR3 length: 14 residues.

There are many counts of this clonotype. This rearrangement joins TRBV30 to TRBJ1-1; D is unresolved. The CDR3 runs to 13 residues. The V end was cut by 4 bases, the J end by 1 base, with 10 bases between. Per germline, CDR1 GTSNPN and CDR2 SVGIG (reference sequence). CDR3 sequence: CAWKPERNTEAFF. CDR3 bases: TGTGCCTGGAAACCAGAAAGGAACACTGAAGCTTTCTTT.

This clonotype was picked up a small number of times. The rearrangement links TRBV5-5 to TRBJ2-3; D may be TRBD1 or TRBD2 (5 bases each). Germline lookup yields CDR1 SGHKS and CDR2 YYEKEE (reference sequence). This CDR3 is 15 amino acids long. Trimming left V 4 bases short and J 0 bases short, with 12 bases between. Here the CDR3 reads CASSSRDGSTDTQYF. CDR3 bases: TGTGCCAGCAGCAGCCGGGACGGGAGCACAGATACGCAGTATTTT.

This clonotype was counted between two and nine times. This sequence joins TRBV27 and TRBJ2-7; 9 bases are a match to TRBD1. The CDR3 loop spans 15 amino acids. CDR1 is MNHEY, CDR2 SMNVEV, per germline (reference sequence). V lost 9 bases, J lost 3 bases, and 12 bases stayed unmatched. The CDR3 DNA reads TGTGCCAGTTCACCCTCCGGGACAGGGTTCTACGAGCAGTACTTC. It codes for CASSPSGTGFYEQYF.

Regarding this clonotype: A clone one base away is much larger, so this may be a read error. The chain combines TRBV6-1 with TRBJ1-2; maybe TRBD1 (5 bases). The CDR3 length is 13 residues. Looked up from germline, CDR1 is MNHNS and CDR2 is SASEGT. In DNA form, the CDR3 reads TGTGCCAGCGGTGAGAGGGGTCAGTGGGGCTACACCTTC. Translating it yields CASGERGQWGYTF.

This clonotype has a handful of counts. V usage is TRBV12-3 or TRBV12-4 and J usage is TRBJ2-4, with TRBD2 matching 7 bases. V was clipped by 7 bases and J by 1 base; unmatched bases: 7. This CDR3 region has 15 residues. In DNA form, the CDR3 reads TGTGCCAGCACGACAAGCGGGAAGGCCAAAAACATTCAGTACTTC. Translating gives CASTTSGKAKNIQYF.

A few counts support this clonotype. This chain connects TRBV11-2 to TRBJ2-7; D gene uncertain. Per the germline V gene, CDR1 is SGHAT and CDR2 is FQNNGV. This CDR3 is built from 16 residues. Trimming cost V 5 bases and J 5 bases, with 22 bases left between them. CDR3 in amino acids: CASSPLRGPTANEQYF. The DNA for the CDR3 is TGTGCCAGCAGCCCCTTACGTGGGCCAACGGCCAACGAGCAGTACTTC.

This clonotype was detected many times. CDR3 amino acids: CASSEANAGFYGYTF. CDR3 sequence (DNA): TGTGCCAGCAGTGAAGCCAACGCAGGATTTTACGGCTACACCTTC. The rearrangement uses TRBV2 and TRBJ1-2; no reliable D call. This CDR3 spans 15 amino acids. Germline loops: CDR1 SNHLY, CDR2 FYNNEI. Trimming cost V 0 bases and J 8 bases, with 16 bases left between them. Combining the CDR3 with reference TRBV2 and TRBJ1-2 gives the whole variable domain EPEVTQTPSHQVTQMGQEVILRCVPISNHLYFYWYRQILGQKVEFLVSFYNNEISEKSEIFDDQFSVERPDGSNFTLKIRSTKLEDSAMYFCASSEANAGFYGYTFGSGTRLTVV.

This rearrangement joins TRBV29-1 to TRBJ2-3; unclear D gene. This CDR3 has 15 amino acids. Germline V CDR1 and CDR2: SQVTM, ANQGSEA. With 3 bases removed from V and 0 bases from J, the gap between germline ends came to 13 bases. This CDR3 reads CSVERYPTSTDTQYF. The CDR3 nucleotides are TGCAGCGTTGAGAGGTATCCCACTAGCACAGATACGCAGTATTTT.

In regard to this clonotype: The conserved phenylalanine or tryptophan normally closing the CDR3 is absent here, so this likely arose from a read error. The chain recombines TRBV29-1 with TRBJ2-5, with 8 positions matching TRBD2. This CDR3 spans 10 amino acids. Per germline, CDR1 SQVTM and CDR2 ANQGSEA. The V and J ends lost 8 bases and 5 bases, in that order; junction bases with no gene match: 1. The CDR3 region is CSSGGETQYI. The DNA of the CDR3 is TGCAGCTCGGGAGGGGAGACCCAGTACATC.

The gene calls are TRBV12-3 or TRBV12-4 and TRBJ2-1; the D is unclear. V was trimmed by 7 bases and J by 10 bases, leaving 17 bases between them. CDR3 size: 13 residues. CDR3 region: CASITVGAHEQFF. The CDR3 nucleotides read TGTGCCAGCATCACTGTGGGCGCTCACGAGCAGTTCTTC.

The CDR3 loop is CASSLKGGWSTGELFF. CDR3 bases: TGTGCCAGCAGCTTAAAAGGGGGGTGGTCCACCGGGGAGCTGTTTTTT. The chain couples TRBV7-9 to TRBJ2-2; either TRBD1 or TRBD2 may supply D (6 bases each). V dropped 2 bases and J dropped 4 bases, with 14 bases sitting between them. The CDR3 consists of 16 residues. In germline, CDR1 is SEHNR, CDR2 FQNEAQ (reference sequence). The full variable domain, its missing parts supplied by reference TRBV7-9 and TRBJ2-2, is DTGVSQNPRHKITKRGQNVTFRCDPISEHNRLYWYRQTLGQGPEFLTYFQNEAQLEKSRLLSDRFSAERPKGSFSTLEIQRTEQGDSAMYLCASSLKGGWSTGELFFGEGSRLTVL.

The table lists this clonotype with many counts. The J gene is TRBJ1-5, the V gene TRBV20-1; 8 bases line up with TRBD1. The CDR3 is 15 amino acids. The V and J ends lost 6 bases and 1 base, in that order; junction bases with no gene match: 8. Germline V lookup: CDR1 DFQATT, CDR2 SNEGSKA (reference sequence). The DNA of the CDR3 is TGCAGTGCCATGGACAGGGACGAAAGCAATCAGCCCCAGCATTTT. It yields the protein CSAMDRDESNQPQHF.

Ten or more counts support this clonotype. The CDR3 sequence is CASSLTDTGFEQFF. The DNA of the CDR3 is TGTGCCAGCAGCCTAACCGATACAGGGTTCGAGCAGTTCTTC. The rearrangement uses TRBV7-9 and TRBJ2-1, with D possibly being TRBD1 (6 bases). The germline V gene encodes CDR1 SEHNR and CDR2 FQNEAQ (reference sequence). The CDR3 has 14 amino acids. The V end lost 5 bases, the J end lost 10 bases, and 18 bases lay between the germline ends.

This clonotype was recorded at least ten times. This rearrangement joins TRBV28 to TRBJ1-2, with no clear D. CDR1 and CDR2 from the germline V gene are MDHEN and SYDVKM. This CDR3 contains 13 residues. Trimming removed 2 bases from V and 8 bases from J, with 12 bases in between. DNA for the CDR3: TGTGCCAGCAGTTTAACCCCCCGTTTAGGCTACACCTTC. It specifies CASSLTPRLGYTF.

This clonotype was seen repeatedly, ten times or more. V is TRBV27 and J is TRBJ2-3, with 8 bases matching TRBD2. The CDR3 is made up of 15 amino acids. Germline V gene sequence: CDR1 MNHEY, CDR2 SMNVEV (reference sequence). J was trimmed by 5 bases and V by 10 bases; bases with no gene match: 14. The DNA of the CDR3 is TGTGCCACCGATCACAGCGGGAGAGGCCTAGATACGCAGTATTTT. Amino acid sequence: CATDHSGRGLDTQYF.

Written as DNA, the CDR3 is TGTGCCAGCAGTTTGGCGGGGGGGCATATTGAGCAGTTCTTC. This sequence encodes CASSLAGGHIEQFF. V usage is TRBV27 and J usage is TRBJ2-1; TRBD2 matches 9 bases. The CDR3 has 14 amino acids. Germline V gene data show CDR1 as MNHEY and CDR2 as SMNVEV (reference sequence). With V trimmed by 3 bases and J by 9 bases, 6 bases remained unmatched.

Many counts were recorded for this clonotype. This chain joins TRBV27 and TRBJ2-1; TRBD2 agrees at 9 bases. Germline V gene data show CDR1 as MNHEY and CDR2 as SMNVEV (reference sequence). CDR3 length: 16 residues. Trimming took 4 bases from V and 4 from J; bases not matched to a gene: 8. This CDR3 reads CASSSSGTSRYNEQFF. The CDR3 coding sequence is TGTGCCAGCAGTTCCTCCGGGACTAGCAGATACAATGAGCAGTTCTTC.

This clonotype appeared many times. The gene calls are TRBV20-1 and TRBJ2-7, with D tentatively TRBD2 (6 bases). V shed 3 bases and J shed 6 bases, with 18 bases lying between them. Germline values: CDR1 DFQATT, CDR2 SNEGSKA (reference sequence). This CDR3 spans 14 amino acids. CDR3 nucleotide sequence: TGCAGTGCTAGGGGCGGGGCCGGCCGTTTCGAGCAGTACTTC. Protein sequence: CSARGGAGRFEQYF.

On this clonotype: One end of the junction fails to match germline, which may point to a read error. The chain carries TRBV5-4 and TRBJ1-5; the D is unclear. This CDR3 spans 15 amino acids. Germline V gives CDR1 SGHNT, CDR2 YYREEE (reference sequence). Here the CDR3 reads CASIPQVFSNRPQHF. DNA of the CDR3: TGTGCCAGCATTCCCCAGGTTTTCAGCAATCGGCCCCAGCATTTT.

The rearrangement uses TRBV4-1 and TRBJ1-5, with D possibly TRBD1 on 6 matching bases. The ends were cut back, 0 bases at V and 7 bases at J, with 13 bases in the middle. CDR1 MGHRA and CDR2 YSYEKL come from the germline V gene. The CDR3 consists of 15 residues. The CDR3 nucleotides read TGCGCCAGCAGCCAAGATCCATCCGGGGGCCAGCCCCAGCATTTT. Protein product: CASSQDPSGGQPQHF.

The chain recombines TRBV5-6 with TRBJ1-2; TRBD1 might be the D (6 bases). The V end was cut by 5 bases, the J end by 2 bases, with 13 bases between. The CDR3 loop spans 14 amino acids. In germline, CDR1 is SGHDT, CDR2 YYEEEE. The CDR3 sequence is CASRPKGGNYGYTF. The CDR3 nucleotides are TGTGCCAGCAGACCAAAGGGGGGGAACTATGGCTACACCTTC. Complete variable domain (other parts from reference TRBV5-6 and TRBJ1-2): DAGVTQSPTHLIKTRGQQVTLRCSPKSGHDTVSWYQQALGQGPQFIFQYYEEEERQRGNFPDRFSGHQFPNYSSELNVNALLLGDSALYLCASRPKGGNYGYTFGSGTRLTVV.

This clonotype has only one observation. The junction and the germline gene differ at one end; a read error may be behind it. The chain combines TRBV7-9 with TRBJ2-7, with D possibly TRBD1 on 6 matching bases. The CDR3 length is 14 residues. Germline CDR1 reads SEHNR; CDR2 reads FQNEAQ (reference sequence). The CDR3 DNA sequence: TGTGCCAACAGCTTAGTCGACAGGCGGAGCGAGCAGTACTTC. This encodes CANSLVDRRSEQYF. Full variable domain (remainder filled in from reference TRBV7-9 and TRBJ2-7): DTGVSQNPRHKITKRGQNVTFRCDPISEHNRLYWYRQTLGQGPEFLTYFQNEAQLEKSRLLSDRFSAERPKGSFSTLEIQRTEQGDSAMYLCANSLVDRRSEQYFGPGTRLTVT.